The T cell receptor beta chain under discussion was sequenced for a study of blood T cell repertoires in COVID-19. Sequencing was performed with immunoSEQ multiplex PCR; in TCRdb, only in-frame clones are kept and a portion is missing. The sample lists over 200,000 clones; around 80% were seen once. Unmatched junction bases numbered 7, after V lost 5 bases and J lost 2 bases. CDR3 size: 16 residues. Germline loops: CDR1 MGHRA, CDR2 YSYEKL. This receptor was taken from a human donor in a cohort sampled during active COVID-19. The specimen sequenced was peripheral blood. The genes are TRBV4-1 and TRBJ2-3; 10 positions agree with TRBD2. CDR3 in DNA: TGCGCCAGCAGCACCAGGACTAGCGGACTCACAGATACGCAGTATTTT. As protein: CASSTRTSGLTDTQYF.